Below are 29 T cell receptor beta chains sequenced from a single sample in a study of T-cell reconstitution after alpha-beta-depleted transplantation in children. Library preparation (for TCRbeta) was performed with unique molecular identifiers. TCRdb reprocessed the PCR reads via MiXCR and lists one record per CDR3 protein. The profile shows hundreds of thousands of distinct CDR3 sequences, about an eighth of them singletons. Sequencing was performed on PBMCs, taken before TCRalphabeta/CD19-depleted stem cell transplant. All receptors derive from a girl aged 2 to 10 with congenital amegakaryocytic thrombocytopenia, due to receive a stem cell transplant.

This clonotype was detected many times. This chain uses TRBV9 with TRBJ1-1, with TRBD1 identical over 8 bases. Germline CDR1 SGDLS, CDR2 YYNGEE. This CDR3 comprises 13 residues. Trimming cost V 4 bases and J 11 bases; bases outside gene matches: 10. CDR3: CASSPRTGKDAFF. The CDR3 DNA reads TGTGCCAGCAGCCCGCGGACAGGGAAGGATGCTTTCTTT.

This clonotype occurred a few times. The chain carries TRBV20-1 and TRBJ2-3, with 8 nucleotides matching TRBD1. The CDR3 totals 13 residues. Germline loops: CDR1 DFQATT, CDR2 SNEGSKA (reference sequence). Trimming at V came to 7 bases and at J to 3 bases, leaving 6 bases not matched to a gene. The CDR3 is CSVPGQATDTQYF. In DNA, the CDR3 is TGCAGTGTCCCGGGACAGGCTACAGATACGCAGTATTTT.

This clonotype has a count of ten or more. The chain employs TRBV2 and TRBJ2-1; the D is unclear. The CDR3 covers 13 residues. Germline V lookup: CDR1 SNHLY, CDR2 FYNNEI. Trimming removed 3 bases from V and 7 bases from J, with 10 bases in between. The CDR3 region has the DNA TGTGCCAGCAGTGATAGTATAGTTAATGAGCAGTTCTTC. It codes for CASSDSIVNEQFF. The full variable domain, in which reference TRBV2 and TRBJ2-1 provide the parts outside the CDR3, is EPEVTQTPSHQVTQMGQEVILRCVPISNHLYFYWYRQILGQKVEFLVSFYNNEISEKSEIFDDQFSVERPDGSNFTLKIRSTKLEDSAMYFCASSDSIVNEQFFGPGTRLTVL.

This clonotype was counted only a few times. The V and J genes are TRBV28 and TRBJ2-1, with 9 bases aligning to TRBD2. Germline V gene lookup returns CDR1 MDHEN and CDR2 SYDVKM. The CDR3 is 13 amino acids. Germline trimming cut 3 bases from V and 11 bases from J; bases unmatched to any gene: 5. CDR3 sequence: CASSFSGGSQQFF. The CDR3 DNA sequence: TGTGCCAGCAGTTTCAGCGGGGGGTCGCAGCAGTTCTTC.

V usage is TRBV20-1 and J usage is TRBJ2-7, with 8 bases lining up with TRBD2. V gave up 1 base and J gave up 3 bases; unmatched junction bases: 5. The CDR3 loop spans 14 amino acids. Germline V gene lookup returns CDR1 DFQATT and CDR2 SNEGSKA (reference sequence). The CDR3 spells CSARVSGSLYEQYF. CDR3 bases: TGCAGTGCTAGAGTCAGCGGGAGCCTCTACGAGCAGTACTTC.

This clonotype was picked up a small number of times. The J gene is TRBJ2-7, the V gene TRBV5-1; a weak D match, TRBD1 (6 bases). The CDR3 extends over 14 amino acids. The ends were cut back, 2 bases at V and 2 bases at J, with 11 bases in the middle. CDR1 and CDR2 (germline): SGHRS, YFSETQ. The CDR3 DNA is TGCGCCAGCAGCTTCGCAGGGGATCCCTACGAGCAGTACTTC. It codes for CASSFAGDPYEQYF.

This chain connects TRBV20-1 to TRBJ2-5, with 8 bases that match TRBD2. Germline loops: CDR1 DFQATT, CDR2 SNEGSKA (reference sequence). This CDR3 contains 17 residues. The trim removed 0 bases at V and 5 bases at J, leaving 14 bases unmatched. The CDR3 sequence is CSARDLTSVPWGETQYF. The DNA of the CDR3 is TGCAGTGCTAGAGATCTGACTAGCGTGCCGTGGGGGGAGACCCAGTACTTC.

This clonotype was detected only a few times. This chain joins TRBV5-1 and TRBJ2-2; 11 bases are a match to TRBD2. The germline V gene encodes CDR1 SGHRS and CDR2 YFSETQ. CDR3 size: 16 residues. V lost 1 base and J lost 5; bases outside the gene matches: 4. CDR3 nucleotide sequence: TGCGCCAGCAGCTTGAGCTCTAGCGGGAGGACCGGGGAGCTGTTTTTT. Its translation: CASSLSSSGRTGELFF.

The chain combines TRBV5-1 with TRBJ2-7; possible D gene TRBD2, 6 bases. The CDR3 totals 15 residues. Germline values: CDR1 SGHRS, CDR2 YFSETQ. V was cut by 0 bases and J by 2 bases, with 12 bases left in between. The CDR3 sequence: CASSLAGGLAYEQYF. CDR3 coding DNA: TGCGCCAGCAGCTTGGCCGGGGGACTCGCCTACGAGCAGTACTTC.

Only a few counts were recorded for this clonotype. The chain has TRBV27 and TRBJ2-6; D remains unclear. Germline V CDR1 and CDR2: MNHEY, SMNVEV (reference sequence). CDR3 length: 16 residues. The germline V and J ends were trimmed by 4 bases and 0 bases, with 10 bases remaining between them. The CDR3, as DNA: TGTGCCAGCAGTTCTAGGATTCTCTCTGGGGCCAACGTCCTGACTTTC. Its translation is CASSSRILSGANVLTF. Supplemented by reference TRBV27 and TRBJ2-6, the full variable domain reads EAQVTQNPRYLITVTGKKLTVTCSQNMNHEYMSWYRQDPGLGLRQIYYSMNVEVTDKGDVPEGYKVSRKEKRNFPLILESPSPNQTSLYFCASSSRILSGANVLTFGAGSRLTVL.

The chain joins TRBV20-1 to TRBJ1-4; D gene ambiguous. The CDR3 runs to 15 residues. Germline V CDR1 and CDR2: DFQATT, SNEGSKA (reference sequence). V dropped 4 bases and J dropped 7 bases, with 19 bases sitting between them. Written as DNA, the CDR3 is TGCAGTGCTACCGGTGGGTGGATGGGCGGTGAAAAACTGTTTTTT. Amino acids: CSATGGWMGGEKLFF.

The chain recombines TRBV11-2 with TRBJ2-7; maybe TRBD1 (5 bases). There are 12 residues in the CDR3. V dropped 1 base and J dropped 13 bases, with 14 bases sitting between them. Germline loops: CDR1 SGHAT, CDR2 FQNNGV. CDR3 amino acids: CASSLVLGPRYF. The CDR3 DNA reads TGTGCCAGCAGCTTAGTCCTGGGGCCACGCTACTTC.

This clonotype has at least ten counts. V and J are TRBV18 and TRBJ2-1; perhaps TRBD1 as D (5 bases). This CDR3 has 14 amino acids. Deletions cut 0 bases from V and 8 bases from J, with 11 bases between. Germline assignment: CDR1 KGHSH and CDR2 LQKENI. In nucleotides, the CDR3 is TGTGCCAGCTCACCACCATCCAGGGCGGATGAGCAGTTCTTC. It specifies CASSPPSRADEQFF.

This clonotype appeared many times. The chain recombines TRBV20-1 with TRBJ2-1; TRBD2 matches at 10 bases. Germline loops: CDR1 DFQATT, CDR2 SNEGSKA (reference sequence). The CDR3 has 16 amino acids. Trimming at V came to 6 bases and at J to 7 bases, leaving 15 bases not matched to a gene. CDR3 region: CSATLPLAGVSNEQFF. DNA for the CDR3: TGCAGTGCGACGCTCCCGCTAGCGGGAGTCTCGAATGAGCAGTTCTTC.

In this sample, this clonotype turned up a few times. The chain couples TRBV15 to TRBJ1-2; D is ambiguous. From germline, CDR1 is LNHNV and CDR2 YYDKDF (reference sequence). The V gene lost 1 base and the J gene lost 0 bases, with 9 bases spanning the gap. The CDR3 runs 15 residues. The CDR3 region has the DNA TGTGCCACCAGCAGAGGGTGGACCCCTAACTATGGCTACACCTTC. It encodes CATSRGWTPNYGYTF.

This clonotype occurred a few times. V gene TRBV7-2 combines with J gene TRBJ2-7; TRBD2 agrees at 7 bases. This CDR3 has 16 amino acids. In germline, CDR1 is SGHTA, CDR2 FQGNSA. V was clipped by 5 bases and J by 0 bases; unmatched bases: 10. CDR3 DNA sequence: TGTGCCAGCAGCACTAGAACTAGCGACAACTCCTACGAGCAGTACTTC. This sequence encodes CASSTRTSDNSYEQYF.

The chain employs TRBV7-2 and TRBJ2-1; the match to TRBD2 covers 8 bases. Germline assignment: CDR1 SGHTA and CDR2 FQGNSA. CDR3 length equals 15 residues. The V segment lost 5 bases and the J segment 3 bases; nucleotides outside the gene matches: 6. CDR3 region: CASSDSGIHYNEQFF. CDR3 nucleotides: TGTGCCAGCAGCGATAGCGGGATCCACTACAATGAGCAGTTCTTC.

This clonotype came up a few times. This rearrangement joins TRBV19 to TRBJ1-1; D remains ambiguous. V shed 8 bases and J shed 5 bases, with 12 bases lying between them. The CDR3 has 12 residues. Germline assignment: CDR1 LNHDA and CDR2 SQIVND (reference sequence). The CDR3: CASQSGGTEAFF. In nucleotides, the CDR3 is TGTGCCAGTCAATCCGGTGGGACTGAAGCTTTCTTT.

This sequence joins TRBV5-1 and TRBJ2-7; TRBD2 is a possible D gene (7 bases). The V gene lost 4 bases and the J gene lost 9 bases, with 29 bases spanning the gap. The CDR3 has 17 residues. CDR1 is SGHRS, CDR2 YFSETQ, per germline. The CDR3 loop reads CASSPIPAAGAPGGQYF. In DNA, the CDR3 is TGCGCCAGCAGCCCGATCCCCGCGGCGGGGGCTCCAGGTGGGCAGTACTTC.

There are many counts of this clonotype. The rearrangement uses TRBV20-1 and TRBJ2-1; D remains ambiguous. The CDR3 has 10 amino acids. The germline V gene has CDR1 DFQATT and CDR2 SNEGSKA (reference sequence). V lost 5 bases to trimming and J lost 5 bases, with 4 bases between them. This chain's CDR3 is CSAYHNEQFF. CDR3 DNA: TGCAGTGCTTACCACAATGAGCAGTTCTTC.

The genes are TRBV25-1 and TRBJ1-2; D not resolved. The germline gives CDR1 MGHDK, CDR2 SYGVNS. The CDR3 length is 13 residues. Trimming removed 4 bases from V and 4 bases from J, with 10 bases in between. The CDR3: CASSVAYSYGYTF. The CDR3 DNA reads TGTGCCAGCAGTGTAGCCTACAGCTATGGCTACACCTTC.

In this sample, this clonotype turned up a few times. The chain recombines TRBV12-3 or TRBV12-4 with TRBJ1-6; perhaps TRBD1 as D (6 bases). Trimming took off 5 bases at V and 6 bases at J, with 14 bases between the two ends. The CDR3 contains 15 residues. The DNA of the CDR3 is TGTGCCAGCAGTCGAGGTTCGGGGGCTAATTCACCCCTCCACTTT. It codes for CASSRGSGANSPLHF.

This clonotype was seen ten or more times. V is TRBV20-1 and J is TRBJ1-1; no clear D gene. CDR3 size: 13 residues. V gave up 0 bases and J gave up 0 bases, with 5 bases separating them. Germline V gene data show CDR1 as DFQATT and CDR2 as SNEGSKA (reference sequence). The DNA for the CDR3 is TGCAGTGCTAGAGATCCGGTGAACACTGAAGCTTTCTTT. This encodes CSARDPVNTEAFF.

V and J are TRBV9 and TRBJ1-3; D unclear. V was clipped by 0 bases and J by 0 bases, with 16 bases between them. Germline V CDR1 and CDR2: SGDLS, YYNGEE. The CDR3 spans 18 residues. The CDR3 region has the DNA TGTGCCAGCAGCGTAGCCACGCGGGAGCAGCTCTCTGGAAACACCATATATTTT. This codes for CASSVATREQLSGNTIYF.

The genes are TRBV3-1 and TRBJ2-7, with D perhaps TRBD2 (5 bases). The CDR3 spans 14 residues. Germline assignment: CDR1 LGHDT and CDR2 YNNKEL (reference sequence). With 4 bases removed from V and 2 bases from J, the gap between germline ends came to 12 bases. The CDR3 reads CASSPRSGPYEQYF. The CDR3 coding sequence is TGTGCCAGCAGCCCGCGGAGCGGACCCTACGAGCAGTACTTC.

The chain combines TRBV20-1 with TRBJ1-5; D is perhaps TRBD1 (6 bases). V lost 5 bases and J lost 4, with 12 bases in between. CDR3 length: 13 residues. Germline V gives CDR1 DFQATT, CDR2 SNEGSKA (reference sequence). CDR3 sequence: CSAVRDKNQPQHF. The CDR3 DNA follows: TGCAGTGCTGTCCGGGACAAAAATCAGCCCCAGCATTTT.

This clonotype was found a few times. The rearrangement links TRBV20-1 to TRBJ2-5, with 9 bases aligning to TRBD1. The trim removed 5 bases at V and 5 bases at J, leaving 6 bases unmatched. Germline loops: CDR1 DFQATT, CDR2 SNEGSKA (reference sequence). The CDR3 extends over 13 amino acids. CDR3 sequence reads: CSAGRTGEETQYF. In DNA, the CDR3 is TGCAGTGCTGGGAGGACAGGGGAGGAGACCCAGTACTTC.

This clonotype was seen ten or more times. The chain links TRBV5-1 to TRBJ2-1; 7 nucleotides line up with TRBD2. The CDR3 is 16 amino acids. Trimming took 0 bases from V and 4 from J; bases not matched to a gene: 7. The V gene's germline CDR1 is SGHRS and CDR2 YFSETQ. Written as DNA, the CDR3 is TGCGCCAGCAGCTTGGTGGGTACTAGCGAGTACAATGAGCAGTTCTTC. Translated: CASSLVGTSEYNEQFF. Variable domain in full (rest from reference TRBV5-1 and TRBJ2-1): KAGVTQTPRYLIKTRGQQVTLSCSPISGHRSVSWYQQTPGQGLQFLFEYFSETQRNKGNFPGRFSGRQFSNSRSEMNVSTLELGDSALYLCASSLVGTSEYNEQFFGPGTRLTVL.

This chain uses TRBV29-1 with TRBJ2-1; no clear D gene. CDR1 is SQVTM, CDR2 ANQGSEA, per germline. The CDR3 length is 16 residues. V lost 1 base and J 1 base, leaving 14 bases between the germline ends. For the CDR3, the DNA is TGCAGCGTTGAAGCTCAAAGGACGGAATCCTACAATGAGCAGTTCTTC. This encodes CSVEAQRTESYNEQFF.